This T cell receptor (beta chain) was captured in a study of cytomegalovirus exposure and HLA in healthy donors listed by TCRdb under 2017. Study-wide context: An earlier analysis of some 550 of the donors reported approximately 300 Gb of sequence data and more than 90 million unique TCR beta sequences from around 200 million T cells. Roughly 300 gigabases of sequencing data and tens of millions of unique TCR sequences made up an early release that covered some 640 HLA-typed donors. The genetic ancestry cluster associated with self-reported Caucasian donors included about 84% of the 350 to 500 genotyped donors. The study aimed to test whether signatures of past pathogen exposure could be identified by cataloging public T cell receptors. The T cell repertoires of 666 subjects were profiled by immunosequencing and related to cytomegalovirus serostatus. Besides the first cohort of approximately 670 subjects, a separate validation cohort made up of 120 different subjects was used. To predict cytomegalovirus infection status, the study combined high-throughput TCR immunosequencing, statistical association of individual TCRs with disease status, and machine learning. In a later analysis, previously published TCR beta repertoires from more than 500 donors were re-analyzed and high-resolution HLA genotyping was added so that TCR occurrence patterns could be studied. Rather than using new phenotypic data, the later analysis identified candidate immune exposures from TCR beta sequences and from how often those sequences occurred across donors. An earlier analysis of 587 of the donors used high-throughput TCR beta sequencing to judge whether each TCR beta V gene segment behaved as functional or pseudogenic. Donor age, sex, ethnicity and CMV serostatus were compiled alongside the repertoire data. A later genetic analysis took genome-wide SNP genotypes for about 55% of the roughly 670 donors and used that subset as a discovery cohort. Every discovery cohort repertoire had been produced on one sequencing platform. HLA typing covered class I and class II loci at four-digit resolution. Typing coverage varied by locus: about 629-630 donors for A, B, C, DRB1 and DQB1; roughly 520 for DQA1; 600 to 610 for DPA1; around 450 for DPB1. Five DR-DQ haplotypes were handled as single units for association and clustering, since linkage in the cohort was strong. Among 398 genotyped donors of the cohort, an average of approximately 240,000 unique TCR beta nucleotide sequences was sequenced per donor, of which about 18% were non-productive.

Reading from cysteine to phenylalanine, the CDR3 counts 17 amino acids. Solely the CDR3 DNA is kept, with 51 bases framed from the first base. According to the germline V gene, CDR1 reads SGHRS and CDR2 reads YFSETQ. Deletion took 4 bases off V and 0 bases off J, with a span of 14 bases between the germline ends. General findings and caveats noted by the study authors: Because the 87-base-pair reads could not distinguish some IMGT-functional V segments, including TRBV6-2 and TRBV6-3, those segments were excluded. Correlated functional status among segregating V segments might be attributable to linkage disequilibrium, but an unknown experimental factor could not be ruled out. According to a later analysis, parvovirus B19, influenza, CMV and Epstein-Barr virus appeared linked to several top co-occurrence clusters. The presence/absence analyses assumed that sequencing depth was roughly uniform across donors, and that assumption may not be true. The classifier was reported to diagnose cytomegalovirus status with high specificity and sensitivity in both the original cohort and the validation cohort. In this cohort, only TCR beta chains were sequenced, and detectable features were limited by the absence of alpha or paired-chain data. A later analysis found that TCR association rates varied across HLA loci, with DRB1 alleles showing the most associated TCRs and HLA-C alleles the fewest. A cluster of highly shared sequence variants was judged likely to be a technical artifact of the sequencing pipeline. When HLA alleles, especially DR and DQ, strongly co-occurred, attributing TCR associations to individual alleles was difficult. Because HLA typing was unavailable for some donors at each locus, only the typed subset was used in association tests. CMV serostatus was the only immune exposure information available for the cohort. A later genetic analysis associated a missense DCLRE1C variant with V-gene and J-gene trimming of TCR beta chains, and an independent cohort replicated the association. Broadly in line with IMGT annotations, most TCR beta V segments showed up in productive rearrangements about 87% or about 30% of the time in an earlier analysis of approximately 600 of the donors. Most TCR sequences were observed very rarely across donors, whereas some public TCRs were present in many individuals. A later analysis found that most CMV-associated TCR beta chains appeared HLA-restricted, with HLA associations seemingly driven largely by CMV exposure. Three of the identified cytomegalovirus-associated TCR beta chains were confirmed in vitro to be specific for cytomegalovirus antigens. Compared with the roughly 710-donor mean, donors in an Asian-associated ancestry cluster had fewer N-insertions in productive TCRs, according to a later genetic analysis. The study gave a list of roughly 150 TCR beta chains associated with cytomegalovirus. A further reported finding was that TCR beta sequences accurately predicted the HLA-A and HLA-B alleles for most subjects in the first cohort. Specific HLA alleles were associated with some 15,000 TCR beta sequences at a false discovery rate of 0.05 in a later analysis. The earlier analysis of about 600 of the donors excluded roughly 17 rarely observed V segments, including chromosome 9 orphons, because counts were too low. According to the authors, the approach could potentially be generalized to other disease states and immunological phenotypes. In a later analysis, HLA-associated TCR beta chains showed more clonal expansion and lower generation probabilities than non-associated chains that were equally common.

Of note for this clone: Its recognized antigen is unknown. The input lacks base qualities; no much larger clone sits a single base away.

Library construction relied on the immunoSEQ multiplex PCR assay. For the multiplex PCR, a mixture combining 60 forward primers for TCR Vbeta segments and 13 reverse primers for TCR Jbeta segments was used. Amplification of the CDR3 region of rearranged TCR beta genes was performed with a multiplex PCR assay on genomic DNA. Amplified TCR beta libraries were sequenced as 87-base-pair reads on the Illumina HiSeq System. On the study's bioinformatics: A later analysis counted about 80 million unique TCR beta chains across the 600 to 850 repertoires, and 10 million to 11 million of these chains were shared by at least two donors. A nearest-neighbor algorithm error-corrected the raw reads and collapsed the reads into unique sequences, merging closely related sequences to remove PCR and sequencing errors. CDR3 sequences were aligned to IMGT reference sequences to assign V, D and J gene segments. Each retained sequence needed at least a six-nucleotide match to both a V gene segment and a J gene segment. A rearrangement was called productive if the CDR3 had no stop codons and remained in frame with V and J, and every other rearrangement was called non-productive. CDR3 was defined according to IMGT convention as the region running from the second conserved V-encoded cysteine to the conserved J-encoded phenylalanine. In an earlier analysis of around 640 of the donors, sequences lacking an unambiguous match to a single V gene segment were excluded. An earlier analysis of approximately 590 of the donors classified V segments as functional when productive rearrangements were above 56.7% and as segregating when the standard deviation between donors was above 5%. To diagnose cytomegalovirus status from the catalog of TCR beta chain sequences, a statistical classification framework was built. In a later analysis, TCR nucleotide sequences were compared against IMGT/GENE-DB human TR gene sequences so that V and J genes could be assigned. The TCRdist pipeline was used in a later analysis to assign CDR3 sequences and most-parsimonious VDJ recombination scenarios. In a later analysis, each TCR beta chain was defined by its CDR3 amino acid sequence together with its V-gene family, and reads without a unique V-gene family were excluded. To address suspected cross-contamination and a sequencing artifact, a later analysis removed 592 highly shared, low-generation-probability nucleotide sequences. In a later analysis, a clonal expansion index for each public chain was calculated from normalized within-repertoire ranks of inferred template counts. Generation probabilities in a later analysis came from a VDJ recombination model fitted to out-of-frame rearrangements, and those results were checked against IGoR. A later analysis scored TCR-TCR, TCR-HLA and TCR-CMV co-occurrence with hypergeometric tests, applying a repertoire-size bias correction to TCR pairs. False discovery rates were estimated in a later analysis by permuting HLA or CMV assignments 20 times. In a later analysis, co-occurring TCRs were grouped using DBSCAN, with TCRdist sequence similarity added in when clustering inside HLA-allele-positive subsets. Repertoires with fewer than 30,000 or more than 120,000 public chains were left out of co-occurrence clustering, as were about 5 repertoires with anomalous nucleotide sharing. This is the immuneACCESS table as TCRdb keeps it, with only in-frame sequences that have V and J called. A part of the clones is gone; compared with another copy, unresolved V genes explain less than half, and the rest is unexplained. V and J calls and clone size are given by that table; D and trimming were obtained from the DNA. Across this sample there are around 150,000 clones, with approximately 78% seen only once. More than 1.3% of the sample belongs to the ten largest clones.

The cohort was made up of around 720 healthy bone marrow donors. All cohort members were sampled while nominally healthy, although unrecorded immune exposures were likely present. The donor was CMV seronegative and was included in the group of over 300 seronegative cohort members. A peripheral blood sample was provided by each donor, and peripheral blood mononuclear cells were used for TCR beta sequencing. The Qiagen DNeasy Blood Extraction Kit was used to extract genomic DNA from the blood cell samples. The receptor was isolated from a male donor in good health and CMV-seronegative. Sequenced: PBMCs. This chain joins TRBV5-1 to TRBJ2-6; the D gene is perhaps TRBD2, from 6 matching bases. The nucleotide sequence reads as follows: TGCGCCAGCAGCCCGACTAGGGCCTTCTCTGGGGCCAACGTCCTGACTTTC. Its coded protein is CASSPTRAFSGANVLTF.